This TCR beta chain was observed in a study of patients and donors after allogeneic stem cell transplantation. This clonotype was seen only a few times. TCRdb analysed the RT-PCR reads with MiXCR anew, one entry per CDR3 protein. The sample records roughly 880,000 distinct CDR3 sequences, about 20% being singletons. The germline V gene encodes CDR1 SGHRS and CDR2 YFSETQ. Trimming removed 0 bases from V and 4 bases from J; junction bases left unmatched: 7. The CDR3 covers 16 residues. Sample: blood, either unsorted or a sorted T cell fraction (not recorded which). V gene TRBV5-1 combines with J gene TRBJ2-3; 8 positions match TRBD1. The clonotype comes from a human donor who was either an allogeneic HSCT recipient or a stem cell or donor lymphocyte infusion donor (not recorded which). It is not recorded whose cells these are; they may come from a transplant donor. This CDR3 is CASSLVAGGSADTQYF. The CDR3 DNA sequence: TGCGCCAGCAGCTTGGTAGCAGGGGGCAGTGCAGATACGCAGTATTTT. The whole variable domain, filled in from reference TRBV5-1 and TRBJ2-3, reads KAGVTQTPRYLIKTRGQQVTLSCSPISGHRSVSWYQQTPGQGLQFLFEYFSETQRNKGNFPGRFSGRQFSNSRSEMNVSTLELGDSALYLCASSLVAGGSADTQYFGPGTRLTVL.